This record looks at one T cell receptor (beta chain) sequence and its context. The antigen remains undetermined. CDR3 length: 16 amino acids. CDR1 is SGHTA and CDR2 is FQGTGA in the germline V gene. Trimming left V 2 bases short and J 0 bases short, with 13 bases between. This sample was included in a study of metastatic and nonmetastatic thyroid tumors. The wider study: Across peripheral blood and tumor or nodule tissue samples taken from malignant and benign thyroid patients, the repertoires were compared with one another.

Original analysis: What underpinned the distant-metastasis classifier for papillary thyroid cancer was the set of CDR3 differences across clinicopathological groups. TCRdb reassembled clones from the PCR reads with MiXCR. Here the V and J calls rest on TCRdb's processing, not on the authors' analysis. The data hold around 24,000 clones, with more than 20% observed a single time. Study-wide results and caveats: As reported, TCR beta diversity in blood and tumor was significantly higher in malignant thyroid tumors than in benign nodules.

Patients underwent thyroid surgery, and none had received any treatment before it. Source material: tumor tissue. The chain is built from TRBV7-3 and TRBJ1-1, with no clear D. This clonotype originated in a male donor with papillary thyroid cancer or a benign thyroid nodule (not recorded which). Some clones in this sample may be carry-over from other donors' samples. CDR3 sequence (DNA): TGTGCCAGCAGCTTAGCCCCCTCCGGGATGAACACTGAAGCTTTCTTT. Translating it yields CASSLAPSGMNTEAFF.